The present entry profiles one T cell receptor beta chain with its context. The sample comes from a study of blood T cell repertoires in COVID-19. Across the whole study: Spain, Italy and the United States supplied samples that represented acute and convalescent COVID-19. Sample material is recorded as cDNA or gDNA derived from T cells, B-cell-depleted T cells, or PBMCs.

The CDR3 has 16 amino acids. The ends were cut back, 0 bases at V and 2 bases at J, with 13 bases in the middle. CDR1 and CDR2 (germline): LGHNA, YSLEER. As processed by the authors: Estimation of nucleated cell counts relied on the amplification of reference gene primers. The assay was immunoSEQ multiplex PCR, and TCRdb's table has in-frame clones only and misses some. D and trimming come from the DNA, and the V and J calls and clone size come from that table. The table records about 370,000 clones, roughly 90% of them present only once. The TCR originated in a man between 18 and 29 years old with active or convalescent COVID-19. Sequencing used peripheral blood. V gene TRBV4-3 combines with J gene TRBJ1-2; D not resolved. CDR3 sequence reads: CASSQDPQILNYGYTF. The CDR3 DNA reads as TGCGCCAGCAGCCAAGATCCTCAGATTTTAAACTATGGCTACACCTTC.